What follows describes a single T cell receptor beta chain. Its antigen remains unidentified. This entry belongs to a study of early T cells in non-severe SARS-CoV-2 infection. Turning to the study itself: The chains were unpaired, and the sequenced material was bulk RNA from unsorted whole blood.

Broader study findings: Missing private and CD4 specificities, VDJdb matching favored anti-spike CD8 responses.

As part of library construction, unique molecular identifiers were attached to individual cDNA molecules. TCRdb used MiXCR to reprocess the 5' RACE reads, holding one entry per CDR3 protein. The data show over 20,000 distinct CDR3 sequences, roughly 6% seen once. The specimen sequenced was whole blood. This receptor was identified in an adult who was a healthcare worker with PCR-confirmed SARS-CoV-2 infection or an uninfected control (not recorded which).

CDR3: CASSPDRSWEKLFF. The CDR3 DNA follows: TGTGCCAGCTCCCCGGACAGGTCATGGGAAAAACTGTTTTTT. The rearrangement uses TRBV18 and TRBJ1-4, with 7 bases that match TRBD1. J lost 8 bases, V lost 6 bases, and 9 bases had no gene match. Germline-derived CDR1 and CDR2 are KGHSH and LQKENI. This CDR3 comprises 14 residues.